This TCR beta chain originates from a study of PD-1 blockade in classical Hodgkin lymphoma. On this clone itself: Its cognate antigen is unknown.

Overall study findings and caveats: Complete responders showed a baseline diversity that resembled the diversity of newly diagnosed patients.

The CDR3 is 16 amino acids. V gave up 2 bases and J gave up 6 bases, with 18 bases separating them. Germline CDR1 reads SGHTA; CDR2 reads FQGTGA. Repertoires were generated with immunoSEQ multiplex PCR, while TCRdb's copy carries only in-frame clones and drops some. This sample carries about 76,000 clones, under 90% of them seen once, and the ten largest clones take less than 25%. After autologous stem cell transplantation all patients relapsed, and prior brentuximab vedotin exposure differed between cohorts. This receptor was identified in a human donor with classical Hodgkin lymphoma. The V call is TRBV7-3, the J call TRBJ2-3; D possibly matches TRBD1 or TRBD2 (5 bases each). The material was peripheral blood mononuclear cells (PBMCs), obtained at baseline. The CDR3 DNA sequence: TGTGCCAGCAGCTTAGCTTCTAGTTGGGGGTCCGATACGCAGTATTTT. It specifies CASSLASSWGSDTQYF.